This T cell receptor beta chain stems from a study of T cells in localized non-small cell lung cancer (dated by TCRdb to between 2020 and 2021). For the wider study: T cell repertoires of a few hundred early-stage NSCLC patients were analyzed, with tumors being compared against uninvolved tumor-adjacent lungs. The cohort was made up of a few hundred treatment-naive NSCLC patients whose localized lung tumors had been resected. A mean age of about 66 years was recorded for the NSCLC patients, of whom roughly 130 were male and 100 to 110 were female.

The cysteine opens and the phenylalanine closes a CDR3 of 13 amino acids. CDR3 DNA is the only sequence kept; it has 39 bases, read in frame from the first base. The V end gives up 5 bases and the J end 5 bases, leaving 1 base in the junction not matched to a gene. Via the germline V gene, CDR1 is SGHTA and CDR2 FQGTGA. General findings and caveats noted by the study authors: Because multi-region tumor sequencing was not done, intratumor heterogeneity could not be ruled out. The highest T cell clonality was observed in uninvolved tumor-adjacent lung, where clonality exceeded that of tumor, suggesting that antigenic responses were more focused in uninvolved tumor-adjacent lung. Higher T cell density in blood was associated with longer overall survival, whereas higher clonality in adjacent lung was associated with shorter survival. Since the design was exploratory, TCR variables were selected using unadjusted p-values with no false-discovery rate correction. A median of roughly 56 of the top 100 tumor clones were detected in paired uninvolved adjacent lung, and some 30 of these tumor clones were also found among the top 100 clones of the paired uninvolved adjacent lung.

This clone was detected a few times. This clone's antigen is unknown. Per-nucleotide qualities are absent, and no much larger clonotype sits a single base away. TCR beta CDR3 regions were sequenced from DNA using the immunoSEQ Assay. The study's own analysis went as follows. To compute T cell density, TCR beta template counts were normalized to usable DNA, which was estimated by amplifying housekeeping genes. The preseqR package was used to estimate richness by extrapolating to 400,000 templates for PBMC samples and to 120,000 templates for tissue samples. Clonality was calculated as one minus Pielou's evenness. Tissue-enriched TCRs were identified by differential abundance testing using productive amino-acid clonotypes, minimum total count 5 and alpha 0.1. The Jaccard Index and the Morisita Overlap Index were used to measure repertoire overlap between compartments. GLIPH grouped TCR beta CDR3s together with public tetramer-defined viral CDR3s, and a viral motif had to include at least three viral sequences and also show V-gene enrichment. Entries here come from immuneACCESS through TCRdb and include only in-frame sequences with V and J called. Some clones fail to appear in such tables; in the studies checked, an unresolved V gene covers under half of the shortfall, and the cause of the remainder is unknown. That table supplies the V and J calls and clone size; D and trimming were determined from the DNA. Present in this sample are around 140,000 clones, approximately 88% of which were seen just once. In total, the top ten clones hold 1.7% of the sample.

At diagnosis, peripheral blood, uninvolved tumor-adjacent lung and tumor were collected and were preserved as a mix of fresh-frozen and FFPE material. Blood samples were analyzed as peripheral blood mononuclear cells for TCR repertoire profiling. This clonotype originated in a female donor aged 60 or older with stage I lung adenocarcinoma. This specimen consisted of peripheral blood, obtained before any cancer treatment. The chain employs TRBV7-3 and TRBJ2-2; 8 nucleotides in the junction match TRBD1. The nucleotide sequence reads TGTGCCAGCAGCCGGACAGGGACCGGGGAGCTGTTTTTT. Its amino acids are CASSRTGTGELFF.